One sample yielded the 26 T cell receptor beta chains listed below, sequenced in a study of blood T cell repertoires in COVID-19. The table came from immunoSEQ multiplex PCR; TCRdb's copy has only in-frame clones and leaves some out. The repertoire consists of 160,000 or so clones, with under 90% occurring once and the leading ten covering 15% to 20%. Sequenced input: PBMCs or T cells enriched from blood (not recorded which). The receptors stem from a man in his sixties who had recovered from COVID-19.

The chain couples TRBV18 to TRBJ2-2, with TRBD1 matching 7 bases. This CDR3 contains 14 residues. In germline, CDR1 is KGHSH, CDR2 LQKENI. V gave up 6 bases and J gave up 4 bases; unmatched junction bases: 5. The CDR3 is CASSRDRATGELFF. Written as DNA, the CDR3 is TGTGCCAGCTCTCGAGACAGGGCCACCGGGGAGCTGTTTTTT.

The CDR3 reads CASSLVGTATNEKLFF. The CDR3, as DNA: TGCGCCAGCAGCTTGGTCGGGACAGCAACTAATGAAAAACTGTTTTTT. The chain has TRBV5-1 and TRBJ1-4, with 7 bases identical to TRBD1. The junction had 2 bases not matched to a gene; V was cut back by 0 bases and J by 0 bases. Germline V gene data show CDR1 as SGHRS and CDR2 as YFSETQ. The CDR3 is 16 residues long.

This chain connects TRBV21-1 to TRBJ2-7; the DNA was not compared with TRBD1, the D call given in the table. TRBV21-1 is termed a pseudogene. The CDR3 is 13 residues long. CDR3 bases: TGTGCCAGCAGCGGGCGGACAGGGGACGAGCAGTACTTC. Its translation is CASSGRTGDEQYF.

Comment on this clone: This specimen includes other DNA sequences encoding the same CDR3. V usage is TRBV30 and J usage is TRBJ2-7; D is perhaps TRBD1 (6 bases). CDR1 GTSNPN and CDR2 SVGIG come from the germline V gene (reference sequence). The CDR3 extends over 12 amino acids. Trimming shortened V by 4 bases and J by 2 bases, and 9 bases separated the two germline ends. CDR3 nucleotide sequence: TGTGCCTGGAAACAGGGAACCTACGAGCAGTACTTC. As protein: CAWKQGTYEQYF.

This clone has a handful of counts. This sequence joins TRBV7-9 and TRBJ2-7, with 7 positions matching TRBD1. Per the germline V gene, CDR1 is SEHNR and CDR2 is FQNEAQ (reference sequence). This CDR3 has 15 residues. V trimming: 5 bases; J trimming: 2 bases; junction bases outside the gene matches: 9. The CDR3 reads CASSPYTTGTYEQYF. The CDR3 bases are TGTGCCAGCAGCCCATATACGACAGGGACCTACGAGCAGTACTTC.

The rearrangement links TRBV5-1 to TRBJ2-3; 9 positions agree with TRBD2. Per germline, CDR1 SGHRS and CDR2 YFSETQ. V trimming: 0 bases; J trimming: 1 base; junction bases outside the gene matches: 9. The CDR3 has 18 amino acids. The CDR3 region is CASSLGYLAGVGTDTQYF. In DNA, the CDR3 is TGCGCCAGCAGCTTGGGCTATTTAGCGGGAGTCGGCACAGATACGCAGTATTTT.

The CDR3 reads CASSLTGDRTPVEQFF. CDR3 nucleotide sequence: TGTGCCAGCAGCTTAACAGGGGACAGGACGCCAGTCGAGCAGTTCTTC. The chain is built from TRBV7-6 and TRBJ2-1, with 8 positions matching TRBD1. The CDR3 contains 16 residues. Germline loops: CDR1 SGHVS, CDR2 FNYEAQ. J was trimmed by 10 bases and V by 2 bases; bases with no gene match: 13. The full variable domain, with the rest looked up from reference TRBV7-6 and TRBJ2-1, is GAGVSQSPRYKVTKRGQDVALRCDPISGHVSLYWYRQALGQGPEFLTYFNYEAQQDKSGLPNDRFSAERPEGSISTLTIQRTEQRDSAMYRCASSLTGDRTPVEQFFGPGTRLTVL.

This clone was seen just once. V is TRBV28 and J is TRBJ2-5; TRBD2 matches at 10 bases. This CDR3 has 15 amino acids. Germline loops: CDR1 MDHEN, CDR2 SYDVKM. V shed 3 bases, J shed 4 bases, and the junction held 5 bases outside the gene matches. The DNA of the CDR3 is TGTGCCAGCAGTTTCCTAGCGGGAGTGTCAGAGACCCAGTACTTC. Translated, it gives CASSFLAGVSETQYF.

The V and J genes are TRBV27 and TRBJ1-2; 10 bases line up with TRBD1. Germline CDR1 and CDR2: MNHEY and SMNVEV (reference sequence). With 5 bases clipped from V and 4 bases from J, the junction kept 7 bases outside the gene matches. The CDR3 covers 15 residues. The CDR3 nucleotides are TGTGCCAGCAGTCGCGGACAGGGGGACATCTATGGCTACACCTTC. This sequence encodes CASSRGQGDIYGYTF.

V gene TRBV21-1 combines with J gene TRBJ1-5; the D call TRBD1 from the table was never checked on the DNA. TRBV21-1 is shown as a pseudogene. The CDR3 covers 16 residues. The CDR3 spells CASSSKPTGPNQPQHF. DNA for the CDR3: TGTGCCAGCAGCTCCAAACCGACAGGGCCAAATCAGCCCCAGCATTTT.

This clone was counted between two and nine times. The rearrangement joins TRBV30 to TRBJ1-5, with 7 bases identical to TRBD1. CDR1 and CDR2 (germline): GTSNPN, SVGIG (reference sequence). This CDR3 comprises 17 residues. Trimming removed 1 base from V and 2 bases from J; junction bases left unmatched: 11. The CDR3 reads CAWSAQGGSVGNQPQHF. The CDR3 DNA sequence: TGTGCCTGGAGTGCCCAGGGGGGATCCGTAGGCAATCAGCCCCAGCATTTT. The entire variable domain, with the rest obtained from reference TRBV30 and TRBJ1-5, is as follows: SQTIHQWPATLVQPVGSPLSLECTVEGTSNPNLYWYRQAAGRGLQLLFYSVGIGQISSEVPQNLSASRPQDRQFILSSKKLLLSDSGFYLCAWSAQGGSVGNQPQHFGDGTRLSIL.

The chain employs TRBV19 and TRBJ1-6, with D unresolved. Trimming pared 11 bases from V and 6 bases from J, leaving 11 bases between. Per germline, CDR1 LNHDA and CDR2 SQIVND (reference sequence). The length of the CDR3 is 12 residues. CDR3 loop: CASGSGNSPLHF. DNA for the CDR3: TGTGCCTCGGGGTCCGGTAATTCACCCCTCCACTTT.

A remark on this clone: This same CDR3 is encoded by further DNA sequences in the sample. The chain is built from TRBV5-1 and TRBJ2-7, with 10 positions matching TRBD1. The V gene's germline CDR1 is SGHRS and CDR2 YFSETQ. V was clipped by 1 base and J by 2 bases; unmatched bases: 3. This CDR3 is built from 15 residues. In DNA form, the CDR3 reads TGCGCCAGCAGCTTGAGGGACAGGGGCGCCTACGAGCAGTACTTC. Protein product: CASSLRDRGAYEQYF.

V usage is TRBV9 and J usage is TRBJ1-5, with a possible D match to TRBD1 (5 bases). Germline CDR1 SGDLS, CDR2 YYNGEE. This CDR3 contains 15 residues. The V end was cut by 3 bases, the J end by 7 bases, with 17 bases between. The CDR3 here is CASSAGLGRGQPQHF. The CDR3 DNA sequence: TGTGCCAGCAGCGCCGGATTGGGGCGTGGGCAGCCCCAGCATTTT.

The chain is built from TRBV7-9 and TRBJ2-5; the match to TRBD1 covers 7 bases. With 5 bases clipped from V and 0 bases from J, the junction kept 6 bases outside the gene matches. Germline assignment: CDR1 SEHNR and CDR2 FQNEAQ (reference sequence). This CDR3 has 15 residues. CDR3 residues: CASSRGQEYQETQYF. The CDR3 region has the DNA TGTGCCAGCAGCCGTGGACAGGAGTACCAAGAGACCCAGTACTTC.

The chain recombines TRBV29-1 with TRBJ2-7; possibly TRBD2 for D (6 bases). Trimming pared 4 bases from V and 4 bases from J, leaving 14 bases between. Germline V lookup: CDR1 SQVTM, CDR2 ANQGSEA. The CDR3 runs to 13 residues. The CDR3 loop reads CSVGGGGSYEQYF. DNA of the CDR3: TGCAGCGTTGGTGGGGGAGGATCATACGAGCAGTACTTC.

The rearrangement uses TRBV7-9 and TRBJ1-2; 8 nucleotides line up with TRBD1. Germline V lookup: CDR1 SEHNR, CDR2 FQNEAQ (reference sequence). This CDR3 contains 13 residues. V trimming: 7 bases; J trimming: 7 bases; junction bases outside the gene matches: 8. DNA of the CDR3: TGTGCCAGCACCCGGGACAGGTCTCGTGGCTACACCTTC. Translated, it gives CASTRDRSRGYTF.

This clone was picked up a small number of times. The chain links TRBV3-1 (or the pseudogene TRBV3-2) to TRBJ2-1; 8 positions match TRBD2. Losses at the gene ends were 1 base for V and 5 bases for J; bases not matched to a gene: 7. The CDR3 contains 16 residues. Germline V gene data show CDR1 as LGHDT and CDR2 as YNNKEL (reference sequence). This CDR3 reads CASSQGNSGAHNEQFF. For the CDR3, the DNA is TGTGCCAGCAGCCAAGGGAATAGCGGGGCCCACAATGAGCAGTTCTTC.

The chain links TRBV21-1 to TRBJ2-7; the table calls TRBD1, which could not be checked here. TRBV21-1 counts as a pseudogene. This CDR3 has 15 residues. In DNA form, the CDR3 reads TGTGCCAGCAGCCTAAACCAGGGGGGCGCCCACGAGCAGTACTTC. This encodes CASSLNQGGAHEQYF.

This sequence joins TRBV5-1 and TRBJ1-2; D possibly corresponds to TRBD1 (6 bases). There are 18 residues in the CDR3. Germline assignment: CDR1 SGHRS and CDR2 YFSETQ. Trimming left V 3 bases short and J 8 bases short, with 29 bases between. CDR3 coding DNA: TGCGCCAGCAGCTCCGAGACCAGTTGGACAACAGGGATACGCGGCTACACCTTC. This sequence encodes CASSSETSWTTGIRGYTF. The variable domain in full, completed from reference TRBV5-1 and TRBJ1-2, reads KAGVTQTPRYLIKTRGQQVTLSCSPISGHRSVSWYQQTPGQGLQFLFEYFSETQRNKGNFPGRFSGRQFSNSRSEMNVSTLELGDSALYLCASSSETSWTTGIRGYTFGSGTRLTVV.

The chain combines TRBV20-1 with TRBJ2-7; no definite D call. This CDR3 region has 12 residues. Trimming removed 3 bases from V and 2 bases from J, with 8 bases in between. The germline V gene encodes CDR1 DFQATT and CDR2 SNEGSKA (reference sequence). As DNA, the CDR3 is TGCAGTGCTAGTTACAGAACCTACGAGCAGTACTTC. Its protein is CSASYRTYEQYF.

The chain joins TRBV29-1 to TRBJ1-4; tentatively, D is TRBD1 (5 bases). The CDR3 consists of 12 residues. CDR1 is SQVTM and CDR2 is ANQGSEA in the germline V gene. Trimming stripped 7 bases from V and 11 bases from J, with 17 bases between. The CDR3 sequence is CSADEPGGKLFF. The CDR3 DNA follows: TGCAGCGCCGATGAGCCGGGGGGTAAACTGTTTTTT.

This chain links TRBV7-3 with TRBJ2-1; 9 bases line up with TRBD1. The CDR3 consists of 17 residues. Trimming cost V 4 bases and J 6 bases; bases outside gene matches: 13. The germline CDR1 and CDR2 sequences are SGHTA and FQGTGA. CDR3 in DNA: TGTGCCAGCAGCTCTGGGCCAGGGACAGGGTTGGGCAATGAGCAGTTCTTC. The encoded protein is CASSSGPGTGLGNEQFF.

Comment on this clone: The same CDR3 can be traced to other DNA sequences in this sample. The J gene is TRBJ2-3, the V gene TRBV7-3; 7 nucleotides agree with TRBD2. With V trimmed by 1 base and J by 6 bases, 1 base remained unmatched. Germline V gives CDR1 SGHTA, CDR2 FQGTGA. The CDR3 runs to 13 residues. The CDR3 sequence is CASSLREGDTQYF. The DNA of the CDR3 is TGTGCCAGCAGCTTAAGGGAGGGGGATACGCAGTATTTT.

CDR3 amino acids: CASSLTAGSDNSPLHF. CDR3 DNA: TGCGCCAGCAGCTTGACGGCAGGGTCGGATAATTCACCCCTCCACTTT. The chain is built from TRBV5-1 and TRBJ1-6, with D possibly matching TRBD1 (5 bases). The CDR3 is 16 residues long. The germline V gene has CDR1 SGHRS and CDR2 YFSETQ. Trimming cost V 1 base and J 5 bases, with 13 bases left between them. Based on the CDR3 plus reference TRBV5-1 and TRBJ1-6, the full variable domain is KAGVTQTPRYLIKTRGQQVTLSCSPISGHRSVSWYQQTPGQGLQFLFEYFSETQRNKGNFPGRFSGRQFSNSRSEMNVSTLELGDSALYLCASSLTAGSDNSPLHFGNGTRLTVT.

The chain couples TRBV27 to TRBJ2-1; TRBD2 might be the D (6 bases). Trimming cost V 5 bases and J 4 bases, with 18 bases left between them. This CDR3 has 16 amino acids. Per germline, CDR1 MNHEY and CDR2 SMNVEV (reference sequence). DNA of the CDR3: TGTGCCAGCAGTCCACCCCGAGGTAGCGGTTACAATGAGCAGTTCTTC. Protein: CASSPPRGSGYNEQFF.